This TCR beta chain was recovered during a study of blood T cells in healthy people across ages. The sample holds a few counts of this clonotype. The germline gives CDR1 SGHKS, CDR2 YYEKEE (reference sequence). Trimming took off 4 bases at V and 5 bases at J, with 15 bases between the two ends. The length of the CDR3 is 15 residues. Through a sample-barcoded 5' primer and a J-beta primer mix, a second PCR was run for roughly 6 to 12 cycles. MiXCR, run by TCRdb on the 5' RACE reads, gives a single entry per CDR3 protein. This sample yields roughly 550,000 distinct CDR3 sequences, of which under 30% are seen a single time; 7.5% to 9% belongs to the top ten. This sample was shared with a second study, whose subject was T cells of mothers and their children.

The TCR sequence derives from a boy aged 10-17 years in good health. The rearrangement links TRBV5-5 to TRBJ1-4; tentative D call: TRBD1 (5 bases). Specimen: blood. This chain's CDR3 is CASSTTGTANEKLFF. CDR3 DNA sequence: TGTGCCAGCAGCACCACCGGGACGGCCAATGAAAAACTGTTTTTT. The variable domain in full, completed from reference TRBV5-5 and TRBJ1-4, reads DAGVTQSPTHLIKTRGQQVTLRCSPISGHKSVSWYQQVLGQGPQFIFQYYEKEERGRGNFPDRFSARQFPNYSSELNVNALLLGDSALYLCASSTTGTANEKLFFGSGTQLSVL.